This TCR beta chain was identified in a study of cytomegalovirus exposure and HLA in healthy donors. The CDR3 has 14 residues. V was pared by 7 bases and J by 0 bases, with 10 bases between. CDR1 LNHDA and CDR2 SQIVND come from the germline V gene (reference sequence). Study outcomes and limitations: Confirmation in vitro established that a few CMV-associated chains were specific for CMV antigens.

About this clone itself: Its antigen is unidentified.

Use of 60 Vbeta and 13 Jbeta primers characterized the PCR. The protocol was immunoSEQ multiplex PCR, while the TCRdb copy is restricted to in-frame clones and leaves out a portion. The profile shows around 140,000 clones, about 76% of them singletons. Sequencing was performed on PBMCs. The gene calls are TRBV19 and TRBJ2-4; possible D gene TRBD1, 5 bases. This receptor was identified in a male donor in good health and CMV-seronegative. This chain's CDR3 is CASIDSLAKNIQYF. The CDR3 DNA reads as TGTGCCAGTATCGACAGTCTAGCCAAAAACATTCAGTACTTC.